Included here is one T cell receptor beta chain sequence, with context. Antigen specificity is unknown. This sample was included in a study of T cell repertoires in cytomegalovirus infection. Whole-study results and caveats: Identification of carriers of CMV plus the relevant HLA was performed using cumulative public TCR beta family frequency. Ex vivo responses were dominated by HLA-C-restricted CMV-specific TCR beta clonotypes.

TCRdb independently ran MiXCR on the reads; one entry per CDR3 protein. The profile covers hundreds of thousands of distinct CDR3 sequences, with under 45% appearing a single time and around 45% taken by the ten largest. The CDR3 has 18 amino acids. V lost 5 bases and J lost 9; bases outside the gene matches: 22. CDR1 is MDHEN and CDR2 is SYDVKM in the germline V gene. V gene TRBV28 combines with J gene TRBJ2-4; TRBD1 matches 7 bases. This receptor was identified in a human donor in good health (CMV status not recorded). Some clones in this sample may be carry-over from other donors' samples. Sequencing was performed on cultured PBMCs, taken from culture after CMV antigen stimulation. CDR3 in amino acids: CASSPQTGTVSAKGIQYF. CDR3 bases: TGTGCCAGCAGTCCTCAGACAGGGACGGTTTCGGCAAAGGGCATTCAGTACTTC.